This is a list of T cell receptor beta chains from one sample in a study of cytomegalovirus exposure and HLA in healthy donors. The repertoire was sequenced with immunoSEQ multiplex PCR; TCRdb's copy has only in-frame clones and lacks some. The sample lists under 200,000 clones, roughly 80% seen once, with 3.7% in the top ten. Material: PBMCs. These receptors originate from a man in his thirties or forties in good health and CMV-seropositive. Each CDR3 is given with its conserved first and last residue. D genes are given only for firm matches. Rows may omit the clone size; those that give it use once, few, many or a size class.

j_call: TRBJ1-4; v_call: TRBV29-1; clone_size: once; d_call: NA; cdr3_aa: CSGRQGIDEKLFF; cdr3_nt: TGCAGCGGGCGCCAGGGTATAGACGAAAAACTGTTTTTT
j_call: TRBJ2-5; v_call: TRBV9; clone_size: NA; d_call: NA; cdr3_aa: CASSVRLQETQYF; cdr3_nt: TGTGCCAGCAGCGTGAGGCTACAAGAGACCCAGTACTTC
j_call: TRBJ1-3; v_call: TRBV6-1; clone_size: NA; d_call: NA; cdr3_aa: CASSQGSSSGNTIYF; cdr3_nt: TGTGCCAGCAGTCAGGGGAGTAGCTCTGGAAACACCATATATTTT
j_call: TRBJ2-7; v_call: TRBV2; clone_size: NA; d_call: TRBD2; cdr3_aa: CASTLHSGGASYEQYF; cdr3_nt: TGTGCCAGCACGCTCCATAGCGGGGGGGCCTCCTACGAGCAGTACTTC
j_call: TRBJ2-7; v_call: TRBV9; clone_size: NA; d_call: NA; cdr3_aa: CASSETDRAGDYEQYF; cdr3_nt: TGTGCCAGCAGCGAGACCGACCGAGCAGGGGACTACGAGCAGTACTTC
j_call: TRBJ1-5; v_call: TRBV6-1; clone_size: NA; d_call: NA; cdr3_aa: CASSEYLRNQPQHF; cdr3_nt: TGTGCCAGCAGTGAATACCTGAGGAATCAGCCCCAGCATTTT
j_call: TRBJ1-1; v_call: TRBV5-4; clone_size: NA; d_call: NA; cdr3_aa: CASSFTQYTEAFF; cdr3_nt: TGTGCCAGCAGCTTTACACAATACACTGAAGCTTTCTTT
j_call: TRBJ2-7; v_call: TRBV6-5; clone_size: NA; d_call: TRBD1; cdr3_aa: CASSRGQESSYEQYF; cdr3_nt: TGTGCCAGCAGTAGGGGACAGGAGAGCTCCTACGAGCAGTACTTC
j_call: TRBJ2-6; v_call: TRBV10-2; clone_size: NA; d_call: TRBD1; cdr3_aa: CASRYRGVSGANVLTF; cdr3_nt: TGCGCCAGCAGGTACAGGGGGGTCTCTGGGGCCAACGTCCTGACTTTC
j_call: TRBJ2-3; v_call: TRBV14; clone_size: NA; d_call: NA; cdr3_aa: CASSHNGAGVGPQYF; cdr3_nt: TGTGCCAGCAGCCACAATGGGGCAGGGGTCGGGCCGCAGTATTTT
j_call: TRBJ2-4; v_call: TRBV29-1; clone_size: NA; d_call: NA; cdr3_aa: CSAKEENIQYF; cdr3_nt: TGCAGCGCAAAAGAGGAAAACATTCAGTACTTC
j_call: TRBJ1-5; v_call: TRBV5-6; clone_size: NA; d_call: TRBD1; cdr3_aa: CASSLALGQGFSNQPQHF; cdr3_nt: TGTGCCAGCAGCTTGGCTTTGGGACAGGGATTTAGCAATCAGCCCCAGCATTTT
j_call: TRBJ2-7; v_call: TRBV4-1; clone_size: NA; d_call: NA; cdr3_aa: CASSQDPAADEQYF; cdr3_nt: TGCGCCAGCAGCCAAGATCCGGCGGCCGACGAGCAGTACTTC
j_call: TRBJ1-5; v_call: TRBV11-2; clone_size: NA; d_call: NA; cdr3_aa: CASSLEHDSNQPQHF; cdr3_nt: TGTGCCAGCAGCTTAGAACACGATAGCAATCAGCCCCAGCATTTT
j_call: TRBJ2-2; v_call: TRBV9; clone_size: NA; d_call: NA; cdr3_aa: CASSVWSTGELFF; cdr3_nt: TGTGCCAGCAGCGTCTGGAGCACCGGGGAGCTGTTTTTT
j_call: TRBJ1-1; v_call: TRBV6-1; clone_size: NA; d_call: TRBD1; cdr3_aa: CASSLTGGSWTEAFF; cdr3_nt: TGTGCCAGCAGTTTGACAGGGGGATCATGGACTGAAGCTTTCTTT
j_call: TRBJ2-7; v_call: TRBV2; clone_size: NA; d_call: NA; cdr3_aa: CASSVGPPGEQYF; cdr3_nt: TGTGCCAGCAGTGTCGGCCCCCCGGGGGAGCAGTACTTC
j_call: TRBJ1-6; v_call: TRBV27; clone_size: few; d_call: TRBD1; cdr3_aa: CASSSKRTGRGPAPLHF; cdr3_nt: TGTGCCAGCAGTTCGAAGAGGACAGGGAGGGGGCCGGCACCCCTCCACTTT
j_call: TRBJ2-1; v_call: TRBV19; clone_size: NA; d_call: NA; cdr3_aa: CASSIREVNYNEQFF; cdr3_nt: TGTGCCAGTAGTATAAGGGAGGTAAACTACAATGAGCAGTTCTTC
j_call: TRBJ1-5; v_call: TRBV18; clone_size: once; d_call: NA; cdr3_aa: CASSTLGGKLNQPQHF; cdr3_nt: TGTGCCAGCTCGACGTTGGGGGGAAAACTAAATCAGCCCCAGCATTTT
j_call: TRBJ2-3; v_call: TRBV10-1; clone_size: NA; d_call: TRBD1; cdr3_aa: CASSESRDRVYVTDTQYF; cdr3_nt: TGCGCCAGCAGTGAGTCTAGGGACAGGGTTTATGTCACAGATACGCAGTATTTT
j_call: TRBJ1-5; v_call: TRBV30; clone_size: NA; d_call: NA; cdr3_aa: CAWSGTNSNQPQHF; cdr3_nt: TGTGCCTGGAGTGGGACAAATAGCAATCAGCCCCAGCATTTT
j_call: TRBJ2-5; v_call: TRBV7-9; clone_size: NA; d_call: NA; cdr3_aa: CASSFMAPATETQYF; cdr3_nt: TGTGCCAGCAGCTTCATGGCCCCAGCGACAGAGACCCAGTACTTC
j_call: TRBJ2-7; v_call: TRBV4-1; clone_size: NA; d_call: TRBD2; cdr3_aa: CASSHPGGGGSYEQYF; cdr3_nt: TGCGCCAGCAGCCACCCGGGTGGGGGGGGAAGCTACGAGCAGTACTTC
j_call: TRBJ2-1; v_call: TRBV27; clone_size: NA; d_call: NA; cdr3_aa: CASTLGVGVHEQFF; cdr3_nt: TGTGCCAGCACCTTAGGGGTCGGAGTTCATGAGCAGTTCTTC
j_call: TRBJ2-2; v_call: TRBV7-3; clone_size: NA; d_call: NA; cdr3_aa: CASSLTPRTGELFF; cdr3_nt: TGTGCCAGCAGCTTGACACCCCGGACCGGGGAGCTGTTTTTT
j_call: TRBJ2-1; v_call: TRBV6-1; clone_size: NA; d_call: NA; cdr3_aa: CASWRGGGSYNEQFF; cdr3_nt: TGTGCCAGCTGGAGGGGCGGTGGCTCCTACAATGAGCAGTTCTTC
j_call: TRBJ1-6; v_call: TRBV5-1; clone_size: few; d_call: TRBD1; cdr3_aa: CASSGGQGASPLHF; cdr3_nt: TGCGCCAGCAGCGGGGGACAGGGGGCTTCACCCCTCCACTTT
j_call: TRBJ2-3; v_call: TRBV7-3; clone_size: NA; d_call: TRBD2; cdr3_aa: CASSDAGGPDTQYF; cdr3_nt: TGTGCCAGCAGCGACGCGGGGGGGCCAGATACGCAGTATTTT
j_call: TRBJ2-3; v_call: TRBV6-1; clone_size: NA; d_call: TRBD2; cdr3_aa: CASIAAGRADTQYF; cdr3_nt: TGTGCCAGCATCGCGGCGGGGAGGGCAGATACGCAGTATTTT
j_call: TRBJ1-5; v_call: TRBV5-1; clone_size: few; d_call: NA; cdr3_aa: CASSLGDGGGYQPQHF; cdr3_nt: TGCGCCAGCAGCTTGGGGGACGGGGGGGGCTATCAGCCCCAGCATTTT
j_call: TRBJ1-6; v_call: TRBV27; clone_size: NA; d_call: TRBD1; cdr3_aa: CASKNRGNSPLHF; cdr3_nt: TGTGCCAGCAAAAACAGGGGTAATTCACCCCTCCACTTT
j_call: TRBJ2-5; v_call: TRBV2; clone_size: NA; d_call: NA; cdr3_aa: CASRGEPGETQYF; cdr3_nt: TGTGCCAGCAGGGGTGAACCGGGAGAGACCCAGTACTTC
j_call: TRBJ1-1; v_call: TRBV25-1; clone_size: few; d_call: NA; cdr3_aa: CASSELGGPEAFF; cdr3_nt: TGTGCCAGCAGTGAATTGGGGGGGCCTGAAGCTTTCTTT
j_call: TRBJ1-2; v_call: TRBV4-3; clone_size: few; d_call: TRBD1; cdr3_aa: CASSHRDRANYGYTF; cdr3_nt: TGCGCCAGCAGTCACCGGGACAGAGCTAACTATGGCTACACCTTC
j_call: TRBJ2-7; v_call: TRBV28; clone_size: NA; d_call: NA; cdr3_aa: CASSIQGGMDYEQYF; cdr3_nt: TGTGCCAGCAGTATTCAGGGCGGTATGGACTACGAGCAGTACTTC
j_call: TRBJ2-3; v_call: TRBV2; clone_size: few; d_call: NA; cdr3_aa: CASRYTDTQYF; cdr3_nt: TGTGCCAGCAGGTACACAGATACGCAGTATTTT
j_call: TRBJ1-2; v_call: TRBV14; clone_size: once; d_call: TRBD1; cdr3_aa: CASSQGTGFGYGYTF; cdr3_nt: TGTGCCAGCAGCCAGGGGACAGGGTTTGGATATGGCTACACCTTC
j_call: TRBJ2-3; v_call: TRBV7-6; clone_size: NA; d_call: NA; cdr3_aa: CASSLMSGETDTQYF; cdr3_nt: TGTGCCAGCAGCTTAATGTCGGGTGAAACAGATACGCAGTATTTT
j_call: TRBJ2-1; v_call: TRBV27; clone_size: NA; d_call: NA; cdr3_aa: CASTLDSLPSYNEQFF; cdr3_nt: TGTGCCAGCACACTCGACAGTCTTCCCTCCTACAATGAGCAGTTCTTC
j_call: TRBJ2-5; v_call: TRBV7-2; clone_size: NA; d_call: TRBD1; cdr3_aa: CASSQEGTGGQETQYF; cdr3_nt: TGTGCCAGCAGCCAAGAAGGGACAGGGGGCCAAGAGACCCAGTACTTC
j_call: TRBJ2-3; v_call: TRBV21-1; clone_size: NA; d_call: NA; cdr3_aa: CASRTPASGDATERPDTQYF; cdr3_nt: TGTGCCAGCAGGACTCCGGCCAGCGGGGACGCCACGGAGAGGCCAGATACGCAGTATTTT
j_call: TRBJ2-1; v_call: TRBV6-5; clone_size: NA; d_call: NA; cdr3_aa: CASSRGGNEQFF; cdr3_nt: TGTGCCAGCAGCCGAGGGGGAAATGAGCAGTTCTTC